The subject of this entry is one T cell receptor (beta chain). This clonotype was picked up a small number of times. Its antigen is unknown. Per-nucleotide qualities are absent, and no much larger clonotype sits a single base away. There are 16 amino acids in the CDR3, from cysteine to phenylalanine inclusive. Only the CDR3 DNA is retained, 48 bases long and in frame from the first base. Trimming accounts for 6 bases at V and 1 base at J, while the number of junction bases matched to no gene is 8. Via the germline V gene, CDR1 is KGHSH and CDR2 LQKENI. The data derive from a study of early T cells in non-severe SARS-CoV-2 infection (TCRdb year 2021). Notes on the research overall: Bulk RNA from unsorted whole blood was used for TCR sequencing, so alpha and beta chains could not be paired. The paper as a whole reports these results and caveats: Matching against VDJdb was skewed toward anti-spike CD8 responses, likely underestimated virus-specific expansions, and missed private and CD4 specificities.

The library was produced with 5' RACE. Sequenced on a NextSeq 500. In the TCR library protocol, unique molecular identifiers were attached to individual cDNA molecules to correct for PCR bias and sequencing error. Both TCR alpha and beta chains were sequenced, and tight co-correlation was observed between alpha and beta sequence abundances in each sample. The study's processing was this. Decombinator V4 was used to annotate TCR sequences for V gene, J gene and CDR3. TCRs were defined as expanded if a significant change between any two time points was detected under a Poisson model with p below 0.0001. TCR abundances were normalised to the total number of TCRs sequenced per sample and were expressed as counts per million. MAIT TCRs were defined by TRAV1-2 paired with TRAJ12, TRAJ20 or TRAJ33, and iNKT TCRs by TRAV10 paired with TRAJ18. VDJdb, accessed 1 November 2021, was searched for CMV, EBV and SARS-CoV-2 annotated TCRs, excluding TCRs annotated for multiple antigens. The public reads were reprocessed in TCRdb via fastp at Q25 and MiXCR, keeping in-frame beta chains. Rows are combined by CDR3 protein, so each entry shows the most common genes and DNA. TCRdb assigned the V and J calls; the authors' analysis was not used. Within this sample are 50,000 to 70,000 distinct CDR3 sequences, with approximately 7.7% of them counted one time only. The ten largest account for roughly 3.5% of the sample.

A case-control design nested within a healthcare worker cohort in London, UK, was used, with weekly nasopharyngeal swab PCR tests and blood sampling performed. Between 23 and 31 March 2020, the week of the UK lockdown, healthcare workers were enrolled and then followed up weekly for as long as 16 weeks. This clonotype was sampled from an adult who was a healthcare worker with PCR-confirmed SARS-CoV-2 infection or an uninfected control (not recorded which). The chain is encoded by TRBV18 joined to TRBJ1-1; 10 bases in the middle match TRBD1. Sequencing was performed on whole blood. The DNA reads TGTGCCAGCTCGCGGGACAGGGGAAAGAAGAACACTGAAGCTTTCTTT. The resulting protein is CASSRDRGKKNTEAFF.